This TCR beta chain was identified during a study of T cell changes during pregnancy in multiple sclerosis. Some clones are missing from TCRdb's copy, which holds only in-frame ones; the method was immunoSEQ multiplex PCR. The table records about 44,000 clones, approximately 91% of them present only once. Here the sequenced sample was CD4+ T cells from peripheral blood mononuclear cells, taken in the first trimester of pregnancy. This TCR derives from a female donor with multiple sclerosis, enrolled in a pregnancy study.

This CDR3 reads CASRTDRGLNQPQHF. The CDR3 region has the DNA TGTGCCAGCAGGACCGACAGGGGCCTAAATCAGCCCCAGCATTTT. The chain carries TRBV28 and TRBJ1-5, with 8 bases that match TRBD1. The CDR3 sequence is 15 residues long. V shed 6 bases, J shed 4 bases, and the junction held 8 bases outside the gene matches. Germline lookup yields CDR1 MDHEN and CDR2 SYDVKM. Filled out from reference TRBV28 and TRBJ1-5, the complete variable domain reads DVKVTQSSRYLVKRTGEKVFLECVQDMDHENMFWYRQDPGLGLRLIYFSYDVKMKEKGDIPEGYSVSREKKERFSLILESASTNQTSMYLCASRTDRGLNQPQHFGDGTRLSIL.